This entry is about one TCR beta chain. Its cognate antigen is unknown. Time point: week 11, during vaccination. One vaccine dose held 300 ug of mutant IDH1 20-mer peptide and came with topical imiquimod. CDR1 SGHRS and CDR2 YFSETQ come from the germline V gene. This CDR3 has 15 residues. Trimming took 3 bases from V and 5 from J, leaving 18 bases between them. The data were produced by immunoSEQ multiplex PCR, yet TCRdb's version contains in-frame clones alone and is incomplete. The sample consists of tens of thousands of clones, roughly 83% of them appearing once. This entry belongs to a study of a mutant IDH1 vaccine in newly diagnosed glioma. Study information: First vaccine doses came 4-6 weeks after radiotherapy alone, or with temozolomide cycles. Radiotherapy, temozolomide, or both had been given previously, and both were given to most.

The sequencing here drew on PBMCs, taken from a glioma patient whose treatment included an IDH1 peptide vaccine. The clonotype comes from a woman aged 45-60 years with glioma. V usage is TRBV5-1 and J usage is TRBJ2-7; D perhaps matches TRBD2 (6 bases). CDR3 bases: TGCGCCAGCAGCTACCCGGGACTGACCCTCCACGAGCAGTACTTC. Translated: CASSYPGLTLHEQYF.